This T cell receptor (beta chain) was recovered during a study of T cells after yellow fever vaccination. The wider study: The SMART-Seq v4 Ultra Low Input method served to prepare the low-cell-number fractions. Overall study findings and caveats: Repertoires obtained by FACS sorting could include abundant clonotypes that entered as contaminants from the bulk population. Clonotype sharing between CD4 and CD8 compartments was small.

The study made its TCR cDNA through 5'RACE template switching. That step introduced a universal primer site along with UMIs. A single record per CDR3 protein comes from TCRdb applying MiXCR to the 5' RACE reads. The table shows roughly 150,000 distinct CDR3 sequences, with 5.5% to 7.5% occurring only once. The germline CDR1 and CDR2 sequences are MGHRA and YSYEKL. V lost 2 bases and J lost 6; bases outside the gene matches: 5. The CDR3 is 14 amino acids. This clonotype has a handful of counts. The antigen is not known. The clonotype originates from a young man who received the YFV17D yellow fever vaccine. The V and J genes are TRBV4-1 and TRBJ2-3; 7 nucleotides match TRBD2. Here the sequenced sample was CD4+ T cells sorted from PBMCs, taken 5 days after the first yellow fever vaccination. The CDR3 nucleotides are TGCGCCAGCAGCCAAATCGGGGGGACCGATACGCAGTATTTT. It translates to CASSQIGGTDTQYF.